This TCR beta chain was recorded in a study of regulatory T cells in long-lasting Graves disease. In building TCR beta libraries, iRepertoire HTBI primers were used together with Arm-PCR of CDR3 regions. TCRdb redid the calling of the multiplex PCR reads with MiXCR, one entry per CDR3 protein. The sample shows roughly 400,000 distinct CDR3 sequences, roughly 17% of them seen only once. This clonotype was recorded at least ten times. The length of the CDR3 is 14 residues. Trimming at V came to 5 bases and at J to 2 bases, leaving 2 bases not matched to a gene. As to time point: newly diagnosed GD, antithyroid drugs for less than 3 months. PBMCs provided the RNA from which the TCR library was made. The same data also contributed to another study, on T cells in Graves' hyperthyroidism and ophthalmopathy.

This clonotype was sampled from a woman between 18 and 29 years old with Graves disease. This specimen was peripheral blood mononuclear cells (PBMCs), taken at new diagnosis, from a patient treated with antithyroid drugs. The rearrangement uses TRBV12-3 or TRBV12-4 and TRBJ1-5, with 8 bases that match TRBD1. The CDR3 DNA reads TGTGCCAGCAGTCAGACAGGGGGCAATCAGCCCCAGCATTTT. Its translation: CASSQTGGNQPQHF.